The clone carrying this T cell receptor (beta chain) has just a few counts. Germline assignment: CDR1 MNHEY and CDR2 SVGEGT. The CDR3 loop spans 12 amino acids. V lost 6 bases, J lost 6 bases, and 12 bases lay in between. The sample belongs to a study of T cells in Graves' hyperthyroidism and ophthalmopathy. It was RNA transcripts that yielded the amplified TCR beta CDR3 regions. First-round RT-PCR with HTBI primers amplified the TCR CDR3 region. Each CDR3 protein is one row after TCRdb ran MiXCR on the multiplex PCR reads. The table lists about 520,000 distinct CDR3 sequences, around a quarter of them singletons, with approximately 10% in the top ten.

This rearrangement joins TRBV6-2 or TRBV6-3 to TRBJ2-7; D possibly matches TRBD1 or TRBD2 (5 bases each). The TCR originated in a woman aged 25 to 39 with Graves' ophthalmopathy. Sequencing was performed on blood. The CDR3 region is CASSLRDVEQYF. CDR3 coding DNA: TGTGCCAGCAGCTTGAGGGACGTCGAGCAGTACTTC.